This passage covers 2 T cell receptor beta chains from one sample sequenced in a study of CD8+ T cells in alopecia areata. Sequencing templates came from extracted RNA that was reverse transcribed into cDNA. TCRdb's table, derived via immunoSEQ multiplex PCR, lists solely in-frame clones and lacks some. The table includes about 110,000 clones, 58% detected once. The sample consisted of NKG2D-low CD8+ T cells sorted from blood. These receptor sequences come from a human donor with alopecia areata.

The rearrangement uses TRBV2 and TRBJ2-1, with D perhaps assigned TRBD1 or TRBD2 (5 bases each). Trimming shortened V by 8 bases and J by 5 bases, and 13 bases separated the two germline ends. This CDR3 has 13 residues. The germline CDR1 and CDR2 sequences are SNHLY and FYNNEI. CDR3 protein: CASFGTANNEQFF. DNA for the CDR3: TGTGCCAGCTTCGGGACCGCTAACAATGAGCAGTTCTTC.

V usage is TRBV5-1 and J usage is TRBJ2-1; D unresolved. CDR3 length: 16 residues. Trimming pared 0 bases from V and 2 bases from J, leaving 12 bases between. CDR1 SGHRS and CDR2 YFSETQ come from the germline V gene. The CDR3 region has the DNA TGCGCCAGCAGCTTGGAATGGGATTTACCCTACAATGAGCAGTTCTTC. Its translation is CASSLEWDLPYNEQFF.